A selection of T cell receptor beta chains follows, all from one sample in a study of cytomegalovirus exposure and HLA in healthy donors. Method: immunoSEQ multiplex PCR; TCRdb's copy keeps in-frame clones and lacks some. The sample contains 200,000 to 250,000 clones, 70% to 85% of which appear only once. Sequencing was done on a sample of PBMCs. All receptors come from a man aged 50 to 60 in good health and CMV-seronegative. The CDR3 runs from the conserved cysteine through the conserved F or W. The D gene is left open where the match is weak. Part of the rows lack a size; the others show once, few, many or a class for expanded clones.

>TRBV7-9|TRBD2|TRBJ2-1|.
CSSSSRLAGNYNEQFF
TGTTCCAGCAGCTCCCGACTAGCGGGGAACTACAATGAGCAGTTCTTC
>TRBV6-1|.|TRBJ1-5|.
CASRQSYNQPQHF
TGTGCCAGCAGGCAGTCTTACAATCAGCCCCAGCATTTT
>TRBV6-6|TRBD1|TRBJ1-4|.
CASTGTANTPNEKLFF
TGTGCCAGCACCGGGACAGCTAATACTCCTAATGAAAAACTGTTTTTT
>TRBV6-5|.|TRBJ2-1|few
CASSLDRYNEQFF
TGTGCCAGCAGCCTCGACAGATACAATGAGCAGTTCTTC
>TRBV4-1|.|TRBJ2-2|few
CASSQGTSPNTGELFF
TGCGCCAGCAGCCAGGGAACTAGCCCGAACACCGGGGAGCTGTTTTTT
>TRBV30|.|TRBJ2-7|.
CAWSVLEQRGSYEQYF
TGTGCCTGGAGTGTACTTGAACAGCGAGGGTCCTACGAGCAGTACTTC
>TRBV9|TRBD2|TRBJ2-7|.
CASSARTSGSYEQYF
TGTGCCAGCAGCGCCCGGACTAGCGGGAGTTACGAGCAGTACTTC
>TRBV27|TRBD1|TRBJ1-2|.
CASSSTTGGGYTF
TGTGCCAGCAGTTCGACTACAGGGGGAGGCTACACCTTC
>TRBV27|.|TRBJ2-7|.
CASSPGIHEQYF
TGTGCCAGCAGTCCAGGGATCCACGAGCAGTACTTC
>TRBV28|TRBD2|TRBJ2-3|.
CASSYAIRLAGGGTDTQYF
TGTGCCAGCAGTTATGCAATCCGGCTAGCGGGAGGAGGGACAGATACGCAGTATTTT
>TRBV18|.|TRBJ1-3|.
CASSPDSSSGNTIYF
TGTGCCAGCTCACCGGACAGTAGCTCTGGAAACACCATATATTTT
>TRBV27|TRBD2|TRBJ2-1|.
CASSFLAGGIHNEQFF
TGTGCCAGCAGTTTTCTAGCGGGAGGCATTCACAATGAGCAGTTCTTC
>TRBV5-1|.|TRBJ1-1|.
CASSSGQMAFF
TGCGCCAGCAGCTCTGGACAGATGGCTTTCTTT
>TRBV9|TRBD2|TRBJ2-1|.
CASSVVSSGLYNEQFF
TGTGCCAGCAGCGTAGTGTCTAGCGGACTCTACAATGAGCAGTTCTTC
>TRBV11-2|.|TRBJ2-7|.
CASSPLGASYEQYF
TGTGCCAGCAGTCCCCTCGGAGCCTCCTACGAGCAGTACTTC
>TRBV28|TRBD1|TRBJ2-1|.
CASRDSGTGGFNEQFF
TGTGCCAGCAGGGATTCCGGGACAGGGGGCTTCAATGAGCAGTTCTTC
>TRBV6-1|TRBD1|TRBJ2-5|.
CASSAPGQGAPTGTETQYF
TGTGCCAGCAGTGCGCCCGGACAGGGAGCCCCCACTGGTACGGAGACCCAGTACTTC
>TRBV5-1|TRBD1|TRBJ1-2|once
CASTLTDRNYGYTF
TGCGCCAGCACCCTTACGGACAGGAACTATGGCTACACCTTC
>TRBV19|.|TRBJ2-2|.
CASKEQGAMNTGELFF
TGTGCCAGCAAGGAGCAGGGTGCAATGAACACCGGGGAGCTGTTTTTT
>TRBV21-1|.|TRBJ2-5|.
CASSTGQGLQETQYF
TGTGCCAGCAGCACGGGACAGGGACTCCAAGAGACCCAGTACTTC
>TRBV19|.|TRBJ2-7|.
CASSYPGAEQYF
TGTGCCAGTAGTTATCCAGGGGCCGAGCAGTACTTC
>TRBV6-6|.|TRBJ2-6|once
CASSVTAYPGANVLTF
TGTGCCAGCAGTGTGACAGCTTACCCTGGGGCCAACGTCCTGACTTTC
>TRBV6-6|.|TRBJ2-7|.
CASSNRAVGEVHEQYF
TGTGCCAGCAGTAACAGGGCGGTGGGAGAAGTCCACGAGCAGTACTTC
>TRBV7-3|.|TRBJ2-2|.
CASSDHSTGELFF
TGTGCCAGCAGCGACCACAGCACCGGGGAGCTGTTTTTT
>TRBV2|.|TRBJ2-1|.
CASSEGQFEQFF
TGTGCCAGCAGTGAAGGACAGTTCGAGCAGTTCTTC
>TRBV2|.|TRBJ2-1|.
CASTLAHNEQFF
TGTGCCAGCACCCTAGCCCACAATGAGCAGTTCTTC
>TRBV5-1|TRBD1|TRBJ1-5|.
CASSFGQGDQPQHF
TGCGCCAGCAGCTTTGGGCAGGGGGATCAGCCCCAGCATTTT
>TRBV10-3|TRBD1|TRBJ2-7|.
CAIRRDRGYHEQYF
TGTGCCATCAGGAGGGACAGGGGATACCACGAGCAGTACTTC
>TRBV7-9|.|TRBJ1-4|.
CASSFTQGEKLFF
TGTGCCAGCAGCTTCACCCAGGGTGAAAAACTGTTTTTT
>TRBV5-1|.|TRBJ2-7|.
CASSLALGRAYEQYF
TGCGCCAGCAGCTTGGCCCTAGGCAGGGCCTACGAGCAGTACTTC
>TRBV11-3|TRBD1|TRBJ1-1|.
CASSPQGASTEAFF
TGTGCCAGCAGTCCTCAGGGGGCGAGTACTGAAGCTTTCTTT
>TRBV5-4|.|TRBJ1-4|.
CASSLGATNEKLFF
TGTGCCAGCAGCTTGGGAGCAACTAATGAAAAACTGTTTTTT
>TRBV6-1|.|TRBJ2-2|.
CASSVMVQATNTGELFF
TGTGCCAGCAGTGTAATGGTACAGGCGACGAACACCGGGGAGCTGTTTTTT
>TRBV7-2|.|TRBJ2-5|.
CASSRGLEFGTQYF
TGTGCCAGCAGCCGTGGACTGGAATTTGGGACCCAGTACTTC
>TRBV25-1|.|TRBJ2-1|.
CASSEYRNEQFF
TGTGCCAGCAGTGAATACCGCAATGAGCAGTTCTTC